The T cell receptor beta chain under discussion was sequenced for a study of early T cells in non-severe SARS-CoV-2 infection. Study in general: The chains were unpaired, and the sequenced material was bulk RNA from unsorted whole blood.

MiXCR, applied by TCRdb to the 5' RACE reads, yields one record per CDR3 protein. The sample includes about 44,000 distinct CDR3 sequences, 23% of them seen just once. Germline V gene sequence: CDR1 SSHAT, CDR2 FNYEAQ (reference sequence). The CDR3 sequence is 13 residues long. V shed 5 bases and J shed 3 bases, with 9 bases lying between them. This clonotype was recorded many times. The clonotype originates from an adult who was a healthcare worker with PCR-confirmed SARS-CoV-2 infection or an uninfected control (not recorded which). Here the sequenced sample was whole blood, taken at baseline. The J gene is TRBJ2-3, the V gene TRBV7-7; D is perhaps TRBD1 or TRBD2 (5 bases each). The CDR3, as DNA: TGTGCCAGCAGCAGGGACGGGACAGATACGCAGTATTTT. Its translation: CASSRDGTDTQYF.